This entry describes one TCR beta chain. This entry comes from a study of cytomegalovirus exposure and HLA in healthy donors. In germline, CDR1 is SGHRS, CDR2 YFSETQ. The CDR3 length is 17 residues. The V and J ends lost 4 bases and 0 bases, in that order; junction bases with no gene match: 5. The study ran its PCR with 60 Vbeta and 13 Jbeta primers. Profiled with immunoSEQ multiplex PCR; TCRdb holds only in-frame clones, not every one. This sample has 95,000 to 120,000 clones, with roughly four fifths found just once. This clonotype was obtained from a woman under 30 in good health and CMV-seronegative. The sample comprised PBMCs. The chain has TRBV5-1 and TRBJ2-2, with 11 nucleotides matching TRBD2. In DNA, the CDR3 is TGCGCCAGCAGCCCCCGGACTAGCGGGCCGAACACCGGGGAGCTGTTTTTT. Protein: CASSPRTSGPNTGELFF. The full variable domain, completed using reference TRBV5-1 and TRBJ2-2, is KAGVTQTPRYLIKTRGQQVTLSCSPISGHRSVSWYQQTPGQGLQFLFEYFSETQRNKGNFPGRFSGRQFSNSRSEMNVSTLELGDSALYLCASSPRTSGPNTGELFFGEGSRLTVL.